This section outlines one TCR beta chain sequence together with its context. Its cognate antigen is unknown. This specimen comes from a study of T cell responses to AZD1222 COVID-19 vaccine. CDR3 length: 16 residues. CDR1 is KGHSH, CDR2 LQKENI, per germline. V was pared by 6 bases and J by 2 bases, with 17 bases between. General observations from the study: Along spike, vaccine-associated CD4 TCRs were found throughout, with dominance at 160-218 and 743-854. The donors showed a predominance of white British ancestry and of females, with possible underestimation of clonal diversity. Researchers took repertoire samples only after the peak T cell response had come. Among AZD1222 vaccinees, only six were seropositive at baseline.

Clones were sequenced by immunoSEQ multiplex PCR, and TCRdb holds only the in-frame ones, with some missing. In the table there are 150,000 to 200,000 clones, roughly 92% of which are singletons. The chain carries TRBV18 and TRBJ1-5, with D hard to call. The specimen comprised peripheral blood, sampled on day 0 of AZD1222 vaccination. The sequence was collected from an adult in good health. As DNA, the CDR3 is TGTGCCAGCTCGGCTAGTAACTCCTTTGGCAATCAGCCCCAGCATTTT. This encodes CASSASNSFGNQPQHF.